These 10 T cell receptor beta chains share one sample of origin, sequenced in a study of OX40 agonist ivuxolimab in advanced cancers. The repertoire was sequenced with immunoSEQ multiplex PCR; TCRdb's copy has only in-frame clones and lacks some. The sample has approximately 84,000 clones; around 90% are singletons. The specimen comprised CD4+ or CD8+ T cells sorted from blood, sampled in a trial of the OX40 agonist ivuxolimab. These receptors all come from an adult with an advanced solid tumor such as melanoma, head and neck, liver or kidney cancer.

The chain couples TRBV4-1 to TRBJ1-5; D unresolved. Germline values: CDR1 MGHRA, CDR2 YSYEKL. V lost 6 bases and J lost 2, with 5 bases in between. The CDR3 is 12 amino acids. CDR3 loop: CASRGGNQPQHF. The CDR3 coding sequence is TGCGCCAGCAGGGGCGGCAATCAGCCCCAGCATTTT.

V is TRBV5-1 and J is TRBJ2-1, with 8 bases lining up with TRBD2. The length of the CDR3 is 15 residues. J lost 6 bases, V lost 0 bases, and 5 bases had no gene match. Germline lookup yields CDR1 SGHRS and CDR2 YFSETQ. The CDR3 DNA is TGCGCCAGCAGCTTGGGCTTAGCGGGGTTCAATGAGCAGTTCTTC. This gives the protein CASSLGLAGFNEQFF.

This chain joins TRBV27 and TRBJ1-2; unclear D gene. Trimming pared 6 bases from V and 1 base from J, leaving 12 bases between. Looked up from germline, CDR1 is MNHEY and CDR2 is SMNVEV (reference sequence). This CDR3 contains 14 residues. The CDR3 DNA is TGTGCCAGCAGCTTTAGAGCAGTTAACTATGGCTACACCTTC. Its protein product is CASSFRAVNYGYTF.

The chain carries TRBV9 and TRBJ1-6; possible D gene TRBD1, 5 bases. The CDR3 extends over 14 amino acids. Germline CDR1 and CDR2: SGDLS and YYNGEE. The V end lost 2 bases, the J end lost 9 bases, and 12 bases lay between the germline ends. The CDR3 reads CASSVDQGPSPLHF. The CDR3, as DNA: TGTGCCAGCAGCGTCGATCAGGGTCCTTCACCCCTCCACTTT.

The chain links TRBV18 to TRBJ2-3, with D maybe TRBD2 (6 bases). CDR3 length: 17 amino acids. V lost 5 bases and J 2 bases, leaving 20 bases between the germline ends. Per germline, CDR1 KGHSH and CDR2 LQKENI. The CDR3 sequence: CASSSLAGRQITDTQYF. DNA of the CDR3: TGTGCCAGCTCATCGCTCGCGGGGCGACAAATCACAGATACGCAGTATTTT.

V is TRBV6-1 and J is TRBJ1-3, with a tentative D call TRBD1 (5 bases). The CDR3 has 15 amino acids. Per the germline V gene, CDR1 is MNHNS and CDR2 is SASEGT. Trimming stripped 0 bases from V and 8 bases from J, with 14 bases between. CDR3 amino acids: CASSEALSWGYTIYF. Written as DNA, the CDR3 is TGTGCCAGCAGTGAAGCGCTTTCCTGGGGGTACACCATATATTTT.

V and J are TRBV2 and TRBJ1-6; D is possibly TRBD1 (6 bases). Trimming took off 2 bases at V and 5 bases at J, with 10 bases between the two ends. Germline CDR1 SNHLY, CDR2 FYNNEI. The CDR3 sequence is 15 residues long. CDR3 bases: TGTGCCAGCAGTGAATGGGGGCTGGATAATTCACCCCTCCACTTT. Its protein is CASSEWGLDNSPLHF.

DNA of the CDR3: TGTGCCAGCAGTTATAGGGAGGGCCTAATCATACGGGAGACCCAGTACTTC. This gives the protein CASSYREGLIIRETQYF. The gene calls are TRBV28 and TRBJ2-5; 7 nucleotides agree with TRBD2. Trimming removed 4 bases from V and 5 bases from J; junction bases left unmatched: 16. The germline V gene has CDR1 MDHEN and CDR2 SYDVKM. The CDR3 sequence is 17 residues long.

A few counts support this clone. The V and J genes are TRBV5-4 and TRBJ2-7; weak D call: TRBD2 (5 bases). The CDR3 totals 15 residues. Germline CDR1 SGHNT, CDR2 YYREEE (reference sequence). Trimming left V 4 bases short and J 0 bases short, with 14 bases between. CDR3 sequence (DNA): TGTGCCAGCAGCCCCGGCGGGTTACGCTCCTACGAGCAGTACTTC. It encodes CASSPGGLRSYEQYF. The entire variable domain, with the rest obtained from reference TRBV5-4 and TRBJ2-7, is as follows: ETGVTQSPTHLIKTRGQQVTLRCSSQSGHNTVSWYQQALGQGPQFIFQYYREEENGRGNFPPRFSGLQFPNYSSELNVNALELDDSALYLCASSPGGLRSYEQYFGPGTRLTVT.

The chain has TRBV27 and TRBJ2-7; D perhaps matches TRBD2 (7 bases). V was shortened by 1 base and J by 2 bases, with 15 bases between the two germline ends. The CDR3 loop spans 16 amino acids. Germline lookup yields CDR1 MNHEY and CDR2 SMNVEV (reference sequence). DNA of the CDR3: TGTGCCAGCAGTTTATTACCCGGGGGGACAACCTACGAGCAGTACTTC. Protein product: CASSLLPGGTTYEQYF.